Below, 21 T cell receptor beta chains from the same sample are listed, as sequenced in a study of blood T cells in healthy people across ages. A second PCR, run for roughly 7 to 11 cycles, used a sample-barcoded 5' primer plus a J-beta primer mix. TCRdb processed the 5' RACE reads anew with MiXCR; each CDR3 protein has one entry. Among approximately 800,000 distinct CDR3 sequences, about 55% were seen once, and the ten largest hold 40% to 50%. Sequencing was performed on blood. These TCRs come from a man aged 80 or over in good health.

The V gene is TRBV20-1, the J gene TRBJ1-4; 9 bases fit TRBD1. The CDR3 has 15 amino acids. V gave up 4 bases and J gave up 4 bases; unmatched junction bases: 7. Germline CDR1 and CDR2: DFQATT and SNEGSKA (reference sequence). The CDR3 sequence is CSAKEQGAFNEKLFF. In DNA form, the CDR3 reads TGCAGTGCTAAAGAACAGGGGGCGTTTAATGAAAAACTGTTTTTT.

CDR3 residues: CASSLNAGRNQPQHF. For the CDR3, the DNA is TGTGCCAGCAGTTTGAATGCGGGACGGAATCAGCCCCAGCATTTT. The chain couples TRBV12-3 or TRBV12-4 to TRBJ1-5, with D possibly TRBD1 on 5 matching bases. V lost 3 bases to trimming and J lost 4 bases, with 13 bases between them. The CDR3 is 15 residues long.

The J gene is TRBJ1-2, the V gene TRBV9; tentative D call: TRBD1 (5 bases). CDR1 is SGDLS, CDR2 YYNGEE, per germline. CDR3 size: 14 residues. V gave up 2 bases and J gave up 6 bases, with 14 bases separating them. The CDR3 loop reads CASSVNGAWNGYTF. For the CDR3, the DNA is TGTGCCAGCAGCGTTAATGGGGCGTGGAATGGCTACACCTTC.

V and J are TRBV27 and TRBJ1-4, with 7 bases fitting TRBD1. Trimming took 5 bases from V and 4 from J; bases not matched to a gene: 7. Germline V gene sequence: CDR1 MNHEY, CDR2 SMNVEV (reference sequence). The CDR3 sequence is 15 residues long. Written as DNA, the CDR3 is TGTGCCAGCAGTCCCTCGACAGGGTATAATGAAAAACTGTTTTTT. Its protein is CASSPSTGYNEKLFF.

A single count supports this clonotype. The chain combines TRBV6-1 with TRBJ2-1; TRBD2 matches 8 bases. The CDR3 has 17 residues. CDR1 and CDR2 (germline): MNHNS, SASEGT. J lost 0 bases, V lost 6 bases, and 10 bases had no gene match. The CDR3 spells CASSTLAGSISYNEQFF. DNA of the CDR3: TGTGCCAGCAGCACCTTAGCGGGATCGATCTCCTACAATGAGCAGTTCTTC.

The V call is TRBV6-5, the J call TRBJ2-6, with D possibly being TRBD1 (5 bases). The length of the CDR3 is 16 residues. From germline, CDR1 is MNHEY and CDR2 SVGAGI. V was pared by 2 bases and J by 0 bases, with 8 bases between. CDR3 DNA sequence: TGTGCCAGCAGTTACCTACAGGCCTCTGGGGCCAACGTCCTGACTTTC. Protein: CASSYLQASGANVLTF.

The chain couples TRBV3-1 to TRBJ1-5, with D possibly matching TRBD1 (5 bases). The length of the CDR3 is 13 residues. V lost 8 bases to trimming and J lost 4 bases, with 12 bases between them. Looked up from germline, CDR1 is LGHDT and CDR2 is YNNKEL (reference sequence). The CDR3 reads CASGRGVNQPQHF. The CDR3 bases are TGTGCCAGCGGCCGGGGGGTAAATCAGCCCCAGCATTTT.

Concerning this clonotype itself: An end of the junction differs from the germline gene, which may be a read error. This CDR3 reads CTSSTNHSRISYEQYF. As DNA, the CDR3 is TGTACCAGCAGCACCAACCACTCCAGGATCTCCTACGAGCAGTACTTC. V usage is TRBV7-3 and J usage is TRBJ2-7; no definite D call. The CDR3 consists of 16 residues. The germline V gene has CDR1 SGHTA and CDR2 FQGTGA.

This clonotype was found a few times. The V gene is TRBV12-5, the J gene TRBJ2-2; D is possibly TRBD1 or TRBD2 (6 bases each). In germline, CDR1 is LGHNT, CDR2 FRNRAP. Trimming shortened V by 7 bases and J by 8 bases, and 11 bases separated the two germline ends. CDR3 length equals 12 residues. This chain's CDR3 is CASAPGAGELFF. The CDR3 bases are TGTGCTAGTGCACCGGGGGCAGGGGAGCTGTTTTTT.

In this sample, this clonotype turned up a few times. The chain has TRBV20-1 and TRBJ2-1, with 9 nucleotides matching TRBD2. With V trimmed by 3 bases and J by 6 bases, 6 bases remained unmatched. Germline V gene lookup returns CDR1 DFQATT and CDR2 SNEGSKA (reference sequence). This CDR3 comprises 14 residues. The CDR3 DNA reads TGCAGTGCTAGTCTAGCGGGAATGGGCAATGAGCAGTTCTTC. The encoded protein is CSASLAGMGNEQFF.

J is TRBJ2-3 and V is TRBV3-1; TRBD2 aligns across 10 bases. V lost 1 base to trimming and J lost 14 bases; unmatched junction nucleotides: 12. The CDR3 is 15 amino acids. CDR1 and CDR2 from the germline V gene are LGHDT and YNNKEL (reference sequence). CDR3 sequence reads: CASSQAASGSRDAYF. CDR3 in DNA: TGTGCCAGCAGCCAAGCGGCTAGCGGGAGCAGAGACGCGTATTTT.

The chain combines TRBV2 with TRBJ1-1, with D hard to call. CDR1 and CDR2 from the germline V gene are SNHLY and FYNNEI. The CDR3 contains 12 residues. V shed 5 bases and J shed 0 bases, with 4 bases lying between them. The CDR3, as DNA: TGTGCCAGCAGTCGGGTGAACACTGAAGCTTTCTTT. It specifies CASSRVNTEAFF. Combining the CDR3 with reference TRBV2 and TRBJ1-1 gives the whole variable domain EPEVTQTPSHQVTQMGQEVILRCVPISNHLYFYWYRQILGQKVEFLVSFYNNEISEKSEIFDDQFSVERPDGSNFTLKIRSTKLEDSAMYFCASSRVNTEAFFGQGTRLTVV.

The rearrangement joins TRBV24-1 to TRBJ2-3; D may match TRBD1 or TRBD2 (5 bases each). Germline values: CDR1 KGHDR, CDR2 SFDVKD. Trimming shortened V by 5 bases and J by 14 bases, and 28 bases separated the two germline ends. This CDR3 spans 16 amino acids. This chain's CDR3 is CATSGPGPGATRYAYF. The CDR3 DNA sequence: TGTGCCACCAGTGGTCCCGGACCCGGGGCCACCAGATACGCGTATTTT.

This chain links TRBV27 with TRBJ1-4; 7 positions agree with TRBD1. With V trimmed by 4 bases and J by 10 bases, 9 bases remained unmatched. The V gene's germline CDR1 is MNHEY and CDR2 SMNVEV (reference sequence). The CDR3 length is 14 residues. The CDR3 sequence: CASSSEQGRSKLFF. In nucleotides, the CDR3 is TGTGCCAGCAGTTCCGAACAGGGGAGGTCAAAACTGTTTTTT.

This clonotype was seen only a few times. The rearrangement links TRBV20-1 to TRBJ2-7, with D maybe TRBD1 (5 bases). Germline V CDR1 and CDR2: DFQATT, SNEGSKA (reference sequence). This CDR3 is built from 14 residues. Trimming pared 1 base from V and 1 base from J, leaving 11 bases between. CDR3 loop: CSARVRTNSYEQYF. The CDR3 DNA sequence: TGCAGTGCTAGAGTAAGGACAAATTCCTACGAGCAGTACTTC.

The chain carries TRBV20-1 and TRBJ2-5; the match to TRBD2 covers 7 bases. The length of the CDR3 is 15 residues. J lost 5 bases, V lost 3 bases, and 12 bases had no gene match. Germline CDR1 DFQATT, CDR2 SNEGSKA (reference sequence). CDR3 region: CSARYQAGVGETQYF. The CDR3, as DNA: TGCAGTGCTAGGTATCAGGCGGGAGTGGGTGAGACCCAGTACTTC.

The chain combines TRBV7-9 with TRBJ2-3, with 7 bases identical to TRBD1. The CDR3 has 15 residues. Germline V gives CDR1 SEHNR, CDR2 FQNEAQ (reference sequence). Losses at the gene ends were 4 bases for V and 4 bases for J; bases not matched to a gene: 8. CDR3 bases: TGTGCCAGCAGCTCAGGGCAGGGGGACGCAGATACGCAGTATTTT. This encodes CASSSGQGDADTQYF.

V and J are TRBV20-1 and TRBJ2-5, with unresolved D. CDR1 is DFQATT, CDR2 SNEGSKA, per germline (reference sequence). The CDR3 totals 13 residues. The V gene lost 1 base and the J gene lost 1 base, with 7 bases spanning the gap. The CDR3 is CSARGGLQETQYF. DNA of the CDR3: TGCAGTGCTAGAGGCGGCCTCCAAGAGACCCAGTACTTC.

This clonotype was detected only a few times. The J gene is TRBJ2-1, the V gene TRBV6-4; 9 bases are a match to TRBD2. CDR3 length: 16 residues. Losses at the gene ends were 3 bases for V and 8 bases for J; bases not matched to a gene: 11. Germline assignment: CDR1 MRHNA and CDR2 SNTAGT. The CDR3 bases are TGTGCCAGCAGTGAGTTGGCTAGCGGGACTTTGTATGAGCAGTTCTTC. Amino acid sequence: CASSELASGTLYEQFF.

The chain uses TRBV7-9 and TRBJ2-1; maybe TRBD2 (5 bases). The CDR3 is 15 amino acids. CDR1 and CDR2 from the germline V gene are SEHNR and FQNEAQ (reference sequence). V lost 1 base and J 6 bases, leaving 13 bases between the germline ends. CDR3 residues: CASSLEVLALNEQFF. CDR3 DNA sequence: TGTGCCAGCAGCTTAGAGGTGCTAGCACTCAATGAGCAGTTCTTC. Combining the CDR3 with reference TRBV7-9 and TRBJ2-1 gives the whole variable domain DTGVSQNPRHKITKRGQNVTFRCDPISEHNRLYWYRQTLGQGPEFLTYFQNEAQLEKSRLLSDRFSAERPKGSFSTLEIQRTEQGDSAMYLCASSLEVLALNEQFFGPGTRLTVL.

The V gene is TRBV20-1, the J gene TRBJ2-1; 11 positions match TRBD1. The length of the CDR3 is 14 residues. The V and J ends lost 3 bases and 9 bases, in that order; junction bases with no gene match: 7. In germline, CDR1 is DFQATT, CDR2 SNEGSKA (reference sequence). CDR3: CSARRGQGGTEQFF. The CDR3, as DNA: TGCAGTGCTAGGAGGGGACAGGGGGGTACTGAGCAGTTCTTC.